Presented here are 31 T cell receptor beta chains from one specimen sequenced in a study of shared clonotypes between healthy human individuals. Repertoires were generated with immunoSEQ multiplex PCR, while TCRdb's copy carries only in-frame clones and drops some. The sample carries roughly 680,000 clones, 72% recorded once. The source material was memory CD4+ T cells sorted from blood. Subset specified: CD45RA-negative fraction. All receptors derive from a woman in her twenties or thirties in good health.

CDR3 in amino acids: CASSQVRETQYF. The CDR3 region has the DNA TGTGCCAGCAGCCAAGTAAGAGAGACCCAGTACTTC. This sequence joins TRBV14 and TRBJ2-5; no reliable D call. In germline, CDR1 is SGHDN, CDR2 FVKESK. The CDR3 covers 12 residues. Trimming took off 1 base at V and 4 bases at J, with 4 bases between the two ends.

V and J are TRBV28 and TRBJ2-4, with D uncertain. V was shortened by 5 bases and J by 0 bases, with 8 bases between the two germline ends. Germline-derived CDR1 and CDR2 are MDHEN and SYDVKM. CDR3 length: 14 amino acids. CDR3 in DNA: TGTGCCAGCAGTCCATCGTCAGCCAAAAACATTCAGTACTTC. It codes for CASSPSSAKNIQYF.

The chain uses TRBV7-9 and TRBJ2-2, with TRBD2 identical over 11 bases. Germline trimming cut 1 base from V and 4 bases from J; bases unmatched to any gene: 5. In germline, CDR1 is SEHNR, CDR2 FQNEAQ (reference sequence). The CDR3 totals 17 residues. The CDR3 spells CASSLGLAGGLTGELFF. The DNA of the CDR3 is TGTGCCAGCAGCTTAGGGCTAGCGGGAGGCCTCACCGGGGAGCTGTTTTTT.

This clone occurred once. The chain joins TRBV5-1 to TRBJ2-7; 11 nucleotides align to TRBD2. With 3 bases clipped from V and 2 bases from J, the junction kept 4 bases outside the gene matches. The CDR3 is made up of 15 amino acids. Germline CDR1 and CDR2: SGHRS and YFSETQ. The CDR3 region is CASSSRLAGPYEQYF. Here the CDR3 DNA reads TGCGCCAGCAGCTCACGACTAGCGGGGCCCTACGAGCAGTACTTC.

About this clone itself: The same CDR3 also results from other DNA sequences found in this sample. The chain uses TRBV2 and TRBJ2-7, with D tentatively TRBD1 (5 bases). The CDR3 runs to 12 residues. The germline V gene encodes CDR1 SNHLY and CDR2 FYNNEI. V was cut by 6 bases and J by 4 bases, with 10 bases left in between. This CDR3 reads CASREQGYEQYF. DNA of the CDR3: TGTGCCAGCAGGGAGCAGGGTTACGAGCAGTACTTC. Based on the CDR3 plus reference TRBV2 and TRBJ2-7, the full variable domain is EPEVTQTPSHQVTQMGQEVILRCVPISNHLYFYWYRQILGQKVEFLVSFYNNEISEKSEIFDDQFSVERPDGSNFTLKIRSTKLEDSAMYFCASREQGYEQYFGPGTRLTVT.

The rearrangement links TRBV10-3 to TRBJ2-1, with a possible D match to TRBD2 (5 bases). From germline, CDR1 is ENHRY and CDR2 SYGVKD. The length of the CDR3 is 12 residues. V lost 6 bases and J lost 5, with 8 bases in between. In nucleotides, the CDR3 is TGTGCCATCAGGCGGGCCGACAATGAGCAGTTCTTC. It is translated as CAIRRADNEQFF.

The rearrangement uses TRBV9 and TRBJ2-3; D may be TRBD1 (5 bases). This CDR3 has 16 amino acids. Trimming took 0 bases from V and 0 from J, leaving 11 bases between them. Germline V gene sequence: CDR1 SGDLS, CDR2 YYNGEE. CDR3 amino acids: CASSVETGASTDTQYF. DNA for the CDR3: TGTGCCAGCAGCGTAGAAACTGGGGCGAGCACAGATACGCAGTATTTT.

V gene TRBV18 combines with J gene TRBJ1-4; the D is unclear. V was clipped by 5 bases and J by 0 bases, with 10 bases between them. Germline V gene sequence: CDR1 KGHSH, CDR2 LQKENI. This CDR3 is 15 amino acids long. DNA of the CDR3: TGTGCCAGCTCATCGAACCCAGCAACTAATGAAAAACTGTTTTTT. This translates into CASSSNPATNEKLFF.

This clone was seen a few times. This rearrangement joins TRBV29-1 to TRBJ2-1, with D perhaps matching TRBD2 (6 bases). The CDR3 contains 12 residues. With 0 bases removed from V and 14 bases from J, the gap between germline ends came to 14 bases. In germline, CDR1 is SQVTM, CDR2 ANQGSEA. The CDR3 loop is CSVEDLGGKEFF. The CDR3 nucleotides read TGCAGCGTTGAAGATCTGGGCGGGAAGGAGTTCTTC.

As for this clone: This likely stems from a read error, as it lies one base from a far larger clone. Other DNA variants within this sample encode the same CDR3. The CDR3 protein is CASSSPGTGFYEQYF. For the CDR3, the DNA is TGTGCCAGCAGCTCCCCCGGGACAGGGTTCTACGAGCAGTACTTC. V gene TRBV7-9 combines with J gene TRBJ2-7; 9 positions agree with TRBD1. The CDR3 consists of 15 residues. In germline, CDR1 is SEHNR, CDR2 FQNEAQ (reference sequence). The junction had 7 bases not matched to a gene; V was cut back by 4 bases and J by 3 bases.

The sample holds a few counts of this clone. V and J are TRBV19 and TRBJ2-5; D gene unclear. V was trimmed by 5 bases and J by 5 bases, leaving 15 bases between them. The CDR3 has 14 amino acids. CDR1 and CDR2 (germline): LNHDA, SQIVND (reference sequence). The CDR3 DNA reads TGTGCCAGTAGTTATGTCGGAGAGAGGGAGACCCAGTACTTC. Protein: CASSYVGERETQYF. Looking up the rest from reference TRBV19 and TRBJ2-5 gives the full variable domain: DGGITQSPKYLFRKEGQNVTLSCEQNLNHDAMYWYRQDPGQGLRLIYYSQIVNDFQKGDIAEGYSVSREKKESFPLTVTSAQKNPTAFYLCASSYVGERETQYFGPGTRLLVL.

J is TRBJ2-7 and V is TRBV6-1; 7 bases match TRBD2. Germline loops: CDR1 MNHNS, CDR2 SASEGT. This CDR3 has 12 residues. V lost 7 bases, J lost 7 bases, and 7 bases stayed unmatched. The CDR3: CASTRGEGEQYF. CDR3 bases: TGTGCCAGCACCCGGGGGGAGGGAGAGCAGTACTTC.

V usage is TRBV19 and J usage is TRBJ1-2; D may be TRBD1 (5 bases). V lost 4 bases to trimming and J lost 4 bases, with 19 bases between them. The V gene's germline CDR1 is LNHDA and CDR2 SQIVND (reference sequence). The CDR3 extends over 16 amino acids. The CDR3, as DNA: TGTGCCAGTAGTACCAGTCGTGTGGGGCCTGCCTATGGCTACACCTTC. Protein: CASSTSRVGPAYGYTF.

The genes are TRBV7-9 and TRBJ2-7; 8 bases match TRBD2. With 5 bases clipped from V and 5 bases from J, the junction kept 5 bases outside the gene matches. CDR3 length: 13 residues. The V gene's germline CDR1 is SEHNR and CDR2 FQNEAQ (reference sequence). CDR3 protein: CASSTGRADEQYF. DNA for the CDR3: TGTGCCAGCAGCACCGGGAGGGCCGACGAGCAGTACTTC.

The chain has TRBV29-1 and TRBJ2-5; 13 bases fit TRBD2. Germline CDR1 is SQVTM and CDR2 is ANQGSEA. After removal of 7 bases from V and 5 bases from J, the junction contained 7 bases not matched to a gene. This CDR3 is 14 amino acids long. The DNA for the CDR3 is TGCAGCGCAGGACTAGCGGGAGCTCGTGAGACCCAGTACTTC. It yields the protein CSAGLAGARETQYF.

V is TRBV28 and J is TRBJ2-1; D is unresolved. CDR1 is MDHEN, CDR2 SYDVKM, per germline. CDR3 size: 11 residues. Trimming stripped 7 bases from V and 11 bases from J, with 12 bases between. The CDR3 spells CASTTLQKQFF. The CDR3 nucleotides are TGTGCCAGCACCACCCTCCAGAAGCAGTTCTTC.

The chain has TRBV29-1 and TRBJ2-3; TRBD1 is a possible D gene (6 bases). V shed 6 bases and J shed 1 base, with 11 bases lying between them. The germline V gene encodes CDR1 SQVTM and CDR2 ANQGSEA. The CDR3 is made up of 13 amino acids. CDR3 amino acids: CSVRTERTDTQYF. The CDR3 DNA reads as TGCAGCGTGAGGACAGAGCGCACAGATACGCAGTATTTT.

This clone was detected a few times. V and J are TRBV19 and TRBJ2-1; no reliable D call. This CDR3 comprises 13 residues. V was trimmed by 3 bases and J by 6 bases, leaving 9 bases between them. Germline V CDR1 and CDR2: LNHDA, SQIVND (reference sequence). The chain's CDR3 is CASSILHLNEQFF. DNA of the CDR3: TGTGCCAGTAGTATCTTGCACCTCAATGAGCAGTTCTTC.

CDR3 sequence: CASSLTVGRERMNTEAFF. CDR3 DNA sequence: TGTGCCAGCAGCTTAACCGTCGGCCGGGAGCGGATGAACACTGAAGCTTTCTTT. J is TRBJ1-1 and V is TRBV7-6, with D unresolved. This CDR3 region has 18 residues. V lost 2 bases to trimming and J lost 0 bases, with 19 bases between them. Germline assignment: CDR1 SGHVS and CDR2 FNYEAQ. The full variable domain, its missing parts supplied by reference TRBV7-6 and TRBJ1-1, is GAGVSQSPRYKVTKRGQDVALRCDPISGHVSLYWYRQALGQGPEFLTYFNYEAQQDKSGLPNDRFSAERPEGSISTLTIQRTEQRDSAMYRCASSLTVGRERMNTEAFFGQGTRLTVV.

This clone was seen once. The rearrangement links TRBV4-2 to TRBJ2-1; perhaps TRBD2 as D (6 bases). The CDR3 is made up of 18 amino acids. CDR1 and CDR2 (germline): LGHNA, YNFKEQ. Trimming took 0 bases from V and 5 from J, leaving 20 bases between them. This CDR3 reads CASSQDHGRRGLNNEQFF. DNA of the CDR3: TGTGCCAGCAGCCAAGATCACGGAAGGAGGGGACTTAACAATGAGCAGTTCTTC.

The gene calls are TRBV4-1 and TRBJ1-4; D remains unclear. CDR1 is MGHRA, CDR2 YSYEKL, per germline. Between the trimmed V and J ends, which lost 2 bases and 7 bases, there was a span of 11 bases. The CDR3 sequence is 14 residues long. In DNA, the CDR3 is TGCGCCAGCAGCCAACAGAAAGGAGGTGAAAAACTGTTTTTT. This translates into CASSQQKGGEKLFF.

This clone was seen a handful of times. V gene TRBV5-1 combines with J gene TRBJ2-3; no clear D. The germline V and J ends were trimmed by 1 base and 4 bases, with 7 bases remaining between them. The CDR3 loop spans 13 amino acids. In germline, CDR1 is SGHRS, CDR2 YFSETQ. For the CDR3, the DNA is TGCGCCAGCAGCTTGCCGGGTCCAGATACGCAGTATTTT. Translation gives CASSLPGPDTQYF.

The genes are TRBV28 and TRBJ2-2; D is unclear. With 6 bases removed from V and 5 bases from J, the gap between germline ends came to 10 bases. The CDR3 contains 13 residues. From germline, CDR1 is MDHEN and CDR2 SYDVKM. For the CDR3, the DNA is TGTGCCAGCAGAACTGGGTGGACCGGGGAGCTGTTTTTT. It specifies CASRTGWTGELFF.

About this clone: Possible read error: a much larger clone is one base away. The same CDR3 is also encoded by other DNA sequences in this sample. The rearrangement links TRBV27 to TRBJ1-3; D remains unclear. The CDR3 contains 13 residues. Germline V lookup: CDR1 MNHEY, CDR2 SMNVEV (reference sequence). Between the trimmed V and J ends, which lost 2 bases and 1 base, there was a span of 3 bases. The CDR3 sequence is CASSLNSGNTIYF. Here the CDR3 DNA reads TGTGCCAGCAGTTTAAATTCTGGAAACACCATATATTTT.

The chain links TRBV11-3 to TRBJ2-7; D may match TRBD1 or TRBD2 (5 bases each). The J call may be incorrect, as the DNA end agrees better with TRBJ2-1. The germline V gene encodes CDR1 SGHNT and CDR2 YENEEA. The CDR3 consists of 17 residues. As DNA, the CDR3 is TGTGCCAGCAGCTTAGAGTCCGGGACCGGAGGCTACAATGAGCAGTTCTTC. Its translation is CASSLESGTGGYNEQFF.

The chain employs TRBV5-4 and TRBJ2-5; D remains ambiguous. CDR3 size: 13 residues. The V end lost 4 bases, the J end lost 0 bases, and 7 bases lay between the germline ends. The germline V gene has CDR1 SGHNT and CDR2 YYREEE (reference sequence). Here the CDR3 reads CASSRTHQETQYF. The CDR3 nucleotides are TGTGCCAGCAGCAGAACCCACCAAGAGACCCAGTACTTC.

The J gene is TRBJ2-5, the V gene TRBV12-5; 12 positions agree with TRBD2. The germline CDR1 and CDR2 sequences are LGHNT and FRNRAP. V dropped 6 bases and J dropped 4; count of bases not matched to a gene: 9. The CDR3 sequence is 16 residues long. The chain's CDR3 is CASGLRLAGVGETQYF. The CDR3 DNA reads TGTGCTAGTGGCCTTAGACTAGCGGGAGTAGGAGAGACCCAGTACTTC.

There are a few counts of this clone. The chain has TRBV5-8 and TRBJ2-1; no clear D. CDR3 length: 15 residues. Germline CDR1 is SGHTS and CDR2 is YDEGEE. The V and J ends lost 0 bases and 0 bases respectively, with 7 bases between them. This CDR3 reads CASSLAGASYNEQFF. CDR3 in DNA: TGTGCCAGCAGCTTGGCTGGAGCCTCCTACAATGAGCAGTTCTTC.

This rearrangement joins TRBV6-5 to TRBJ2-7, with a tentative D call TRBD1 (5 bases). Germline CDR1 and CDR2: MNHEY and SVGAGI. The CDR3 has 15 amino acids. The V and J ends lost 5 bases and 4 bases respectively, with 18 bases between them. The CDR3 reads CASSQNAGLGYEQYF. The CDR3 coding sequence is TGTGCCAGCAGTCAAAACGCAGGGTTGGGTTACGAGCAGTACTTC.

The rearrangement uses TRBV27 and TRBJ1-1; 7 nucleotides match TRBD1. CDR3 size: 14 residues. Germline V gene lookup returns CDR1 MNHEY and CDR2 SMNVEV (reference sequence). Unmatched junction bases numbered 8, after V lost 6 bases and J lost 4 bases. The CDR3 sequence: CASRLTRGGTEAFF. CDR3 DNA: TGTGCCAGCAGATTGACCAGGGGGGGCACTGAAGCTTTCTTT.

This chain joins TRBV5-6 and TRBJ2-6; no definite D call. Germline CDR1 and CDR2: SGHDT and YYEEEE. This CDR3 contains 18 residues. Trimming removed 1 base at V and 0 bases at J, with 14 bases between. The CDR3, as DNA: TGTGCCAGCAGCTTGTTGACACCCCGGCGCTCTGGGGCCAACGTCCTGACTTTC. Translating it yields CASSLLTPRRSGANVLTF.